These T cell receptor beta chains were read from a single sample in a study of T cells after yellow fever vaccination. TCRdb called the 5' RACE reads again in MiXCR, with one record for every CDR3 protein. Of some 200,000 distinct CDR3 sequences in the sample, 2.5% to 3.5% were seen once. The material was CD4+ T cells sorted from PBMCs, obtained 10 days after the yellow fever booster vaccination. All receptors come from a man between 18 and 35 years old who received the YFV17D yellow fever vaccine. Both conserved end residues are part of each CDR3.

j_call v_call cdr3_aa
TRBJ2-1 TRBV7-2 CASSLGSGTEVQFF
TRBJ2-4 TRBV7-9 CASSLTETGKNIQYF
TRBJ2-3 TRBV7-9 CASEIRGGTDTQYF
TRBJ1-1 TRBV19 CASSIISTGNTEAFF
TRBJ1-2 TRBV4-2 CASKPSLLLRDYGYTF
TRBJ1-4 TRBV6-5 CASKSRTATNEKLFF
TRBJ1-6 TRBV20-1 CSASNGYNSPLHF
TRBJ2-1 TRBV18 CASSPPGAGGPYF
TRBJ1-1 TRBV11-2 CASSMTEAFF
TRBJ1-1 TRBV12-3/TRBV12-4 CASSLAGGILNTEAFF
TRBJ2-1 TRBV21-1 CASSPRDTSAHEQFF
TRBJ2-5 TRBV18 CASSPLGDQETQYF
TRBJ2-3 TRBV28 CASSQRRDTDTQYF
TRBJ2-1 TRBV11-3 CASSYSGAYNEQFF
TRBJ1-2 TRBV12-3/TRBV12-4 CASSFVTSGYTF
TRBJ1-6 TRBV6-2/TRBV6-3 CASSYSTGGQSPLHF
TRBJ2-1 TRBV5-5 CASSFTAGEFF
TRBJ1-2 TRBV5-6 CASSLKSGANYGYTF
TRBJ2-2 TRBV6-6 CASSYRLAGVVAGELFF
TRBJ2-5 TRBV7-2 CASSPTRVGGETQYF
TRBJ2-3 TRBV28 CASRDYKGTQYF
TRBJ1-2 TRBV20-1 CSARDGVGQPYGYTF
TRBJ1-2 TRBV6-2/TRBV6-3 CASSYELSYTF
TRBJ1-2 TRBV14 CASSLLAAVNYGYTF
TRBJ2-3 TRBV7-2 CASSLGQGGKTDTQYF
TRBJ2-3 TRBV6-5 CASSYRTGSTDTQYF
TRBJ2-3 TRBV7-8 CASSSLGDTQYF
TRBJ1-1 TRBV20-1 CSALTWGPTEAFF
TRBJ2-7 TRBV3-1 CARSLRRGRGLEQYF
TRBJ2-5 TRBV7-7 CASSPRGSQETQYF
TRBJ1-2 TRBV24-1 CATSDSGTNYGYTF
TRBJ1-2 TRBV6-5 CATMFGGGYGYTF
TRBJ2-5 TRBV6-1 CASSVHRAETQYF
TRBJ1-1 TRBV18 CASSPIQGAGTEAFF
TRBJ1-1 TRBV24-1 CATRDSMNTEAFF
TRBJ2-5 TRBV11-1 CASSFDANQETQYF
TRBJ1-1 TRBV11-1 CASGGQTNTEAFF
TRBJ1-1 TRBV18 CASSPCRDRCEAFF
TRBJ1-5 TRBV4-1 CASSQGGRTSNQPQHF
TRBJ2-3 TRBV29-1 CSVEGSSTDTQYF
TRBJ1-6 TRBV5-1 CASSQFQGSPLHF
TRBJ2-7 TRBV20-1 CSARDRHYEQYF